This TCR beta chain came from a study of blood T cell repertoires in COVID-19. Study context: The United States, Italy and Spain provided the acute and convalescent COVID-19 samples. The cDNA or gDNA used as material had been derived from T cells, B-cell-depleted T cells, or PBMCs.

The authors' processing: How many nucleated cells were present was estimated from reference gene primer amplification. Only in-frame clones appear in the TCRdb table, and some are missing; sequencing was by immunoSEQ multiplex PCR. From that table come the V and J calls and clone size; the DNA was used to work out D and trimming. The repertoire includes about 68,000 clones, around 86% of them detected once, and over 1.1% sits in the top ten. This CDR3 contains 12 residues. Germline CDR1 reads LNHDA; CDR2 reads SQIVND (reference sequence). V was clipped by 7 bases and J by 13 bases; unmatched bases: 11.

Sequences were obtained from peripheral blood. The genes are TRBV19 and TRBJ1-1; 8 positions agree with TRBD1. This TCR was recovered from a woman aged 55-69 years with acute or convalescent COVID-19. The CDR3 coding sequence is TGTGCCAGTAACCAAGGGACAGGCCTTAGTTTCTTT. It translates to CASNQGTGLSFF.